The 28 T cell receptor beta chains below all came from one sample that was sequenced in a study of radiation and T cells in renal cell carcinoma (dated by TCRdb to the early 2020s). Receptor amplification or capture employed the immunoSEQ multiplex PCR assay. Entries here come from immuneACCESS through TCRdb and include only in-frame sequences with V and J called. Some clones fail to appear in such tables; in the studies checked, an unresolved V gene covers under half of the shortfall, and the cause of the remainder is unknown. Across this sample there are over 10,000 clones, with about 65% seen only once. The biggest ten clones account for roughly 20% of the sample. According to the study, the label for this sample's time point signals: tumor resected at nephrectomy. The sample's treatment or condition, from its label and the paper: treatment-naive control, cytoreductive nephrectomy. This sample comprised tumor tissue, obtained from a patient whose treatment was nephrectomy without radiotherapy. The receptors derive from a woman aged 80 or over with renal cell carcinoma.

The V call is TRBV4-2, the J call TRBJ2-5; 8 bases match TRBD2. With V trimmed by 1 base and J by 0 bases, 7 bases remained unmatched. Looked up from germline, CDR1 is LGHNA and CDR2 is YNFKEQ. This CDR3 region has 17 residues. CDR3 amino acids: CASSQVSGGAYQETQYF. Here the CDR3 DNA reads TGTGCCAGCAGCCAAGTGAGCGGGGGAGCGTACCAAGAGACCCAGTACTTC.

The chain carries TRBV5-4 and TRBJ2-1; D possibly corresponds to TRBD1 (5 bases). The length of the CDR3 is 15 residues. The V end was cut by 0 bases, the J end by 3 bases, with 10 bases between. Germline loops: CDR1 SGHNT, CDR2 YYREEE (reference sequence). The CDR3 bases are TGTGCCAGCAGCTTGGGTCTGCAGGGCTACAATGAGCAGTTCTTC. Its translation is CASSLGLQGYNEQFF.

This clone appeared a few times. V is TRBV11-2 and J is TRBJ1-1; D remains unclear. Trimming pared 5 bases from V and 1 base from J, leaving 8 bases between. The CDR3 runs 13 residues. Germline V lookup: CDR1 SGHAT, CDR2 FQNNGV. The CDR3 is CASSPQRNTEAFF. DNA for the CDR3: TGTGCCAGCAGCCCCCAAAGGAACACTGAAGCTTTCTTT.

Only a few counts were recorded for this clone. The chain carries TRBV4-2 and TRBJ1-5, with a possible D match to TRBD1 (6 bases). The CDR3 is made up of 15 amino acids. The germline CDR1 and CDR2 sequences are LGHNA and YNFKEQ. The V gene lost 3 bases and the J gene lost 7 bases, with 16 bases spanning the gap. CDR3 region: CASSHDTGKGQPQHF. The CDR3 DNA sequence: TGTGCCAGCAGCCATGATACAGGGAAGGGACAGCCCCAGCATTTT.

This clone was seen more than once but under ten times. The chain uses TRBV5-1 and TRBJ1-1; D perhaps matches TRBD1 (5 bases). This CDR3 comprises 14 residues. The germline V gene has CDR1 SGHRS and CDR2 YFSETQ. Trimming cost V 4 bases and J 7 bases, with 17 bases left between them. The CDR3 sequence is CASSVGRISFEAFF. The CDR3, as DNA: TGCGCCAGCAGCGTGGGACGGATAAGCTTTGAAGCTTTCTTT.

The J gene is TRBJ1-1, the V gene TRBV6-5; D ambiguous. Trimming took 6 bases from V and 1 from J, leaving 9 bases between them. The CDR3 runs to 13 residues. Germline lookup yields CDR1 MNHEY and CDR2 SVGAGI. The CDR3 protein is CASSGLTNTEAFF. CDR3 sequence (DNA): TGTGCCAGCAGCGGCCTTACGAACACTGAAGCTTTCTTT.

This clone was seen a few times. V gene TRBV7-2 combines with J gene TRBJ2-1, with D perhaps TRBD2 (5 bases). This CDR3 is built from 15 residues. The V and J ends lost 4 bases and 6 bases respectively, with 16 bases between them. Looked up from germline, CDR1 is SGHTA and CDR2 is FQGNSA. The CDR3 DNA is TGTGCCAGCAGCTCCACGCAACTAGAACGCAATGAGCAGTTCTTC. Protein sequence: CASSSTQLERNEQFF.

DNA for the CDR3: TGTGCCAGCAGTTCACAGGAGGTGGGTCCCCAGCATTTT. Protein product: CASSSQEVGPQHF. The chain recombines TRBV27 with TRBJ1-5; D is perhaps TRBD1 (5 bases). Germline assignment: CDR1 MNHEY and CDR2 SMNVEV (reference sequence). The CDR3 totals 13 residues. V was pared by 4 bases and J by 10 bases, with 14 bases between.

The chain joins TRBV21-1 to TRBJ2-3; TRBD2 is taken as the D call from the table, unchecked against the DNA. TRBV21-1 is marked as a pseudogene. The CDR3 sequence is 13 residues long. This CDR3 reads CASSRLRGDTQYF. In nucleotides, the CDR3 is TGTGCCAGCAGCCGACTCAGAGGAGATACGCAGTATTTT.

The chain joins TRBV29-1 to TRBJ2-1, with D unclear. V was shortened by 7 bases and J by 4 bases, with 14 bases between the two germline ends. In germline, CDR1 is SQVTM, CDR2 ANQGSEA. The CDR3 is made up of 13 amino acids. CDR3 residues: CSAGSPLYNEQFF. The DNA for the CDR3 is TGCAGCGCCGGTTCTCCGTTGTACAATGAGCAGTTCTTC.

The V gene is TRBV21-1, the J gene TRBJ2-1; the table's D call TRBD2 went unverified against the DNA. TRBV21-1 is assigned pseudogene status. This CDR3 region has 20 residues. The CDR3 sequence: CASSTVPGLAGGKDYNEQFF. CDR3 DNA sequence: TGTGCCAGCAGCACCGTCCCGGGACTAGCGGGGGGGAAGGACTACAATGAGCAGTTCTTC.

The chain uses TRBV7-2 and TRBJ2-1; D not certain. Germline CDR1 is SGHTA and CDR2 is FQGNSA. V dropped 1 base and J dropped 6 bases, with 10 bases sitting between them. This CDR3 is built from 14 residues. Here the CDR3 reads CASSLDQLINEQFF. The CDR3 region has the DNA TGTGCCAGCAGCTTAGATCAACTAATCAATGAGCAGTTCTTC.

The chain uses TRBV4-1 and TRBJ2-2, with 8 positions matching TRBD1. Germline CDR1 reads MGHRA; CDR2 reads YSYEKL. The CDR3 contains 17 residues. V shed 0 bases and J 4 bases; nucleotides not matched to a gene: 7. CDR3 region: CASSQEARGQRTGELFF. The CDR3 bases are TGCGCCAGCAGCCAAGAGGCCAGGGGGCAACGCACCGGGGAGCTGTTTTTT.

The V call is TRBV14, the J call TRBJ2-1; D gene uncertain. There are 13 residues in the CDR3. CDR1 SGHDN and CDR2 FVKESK come from the germline V gene. V lost 4 bases to trimming and J lost 2 bases, with 6 bases between them. CDR3 in DNA: TGTGCCAGCAGCCCCGAGCCCTACAATGAGCAGTTCTTC. Its translation: CASSPEPYNEQFF.

This rearrangement joins TRBV18 to TRBJ2-1; TRBD2 aligns across 8 bases. Germline CDR1 is KGHSH and CDR2 is LQKENI. V was pared by 0 bases and J by 5 bases, with 3 bases of the junction left unmatched. The CDR3 covers 15 residues. The CDR3: CASSPPSSGDNEQFF. CDR3 nucleotide sequence: TGTGCCAGCTCACCACCGAGTAGCGGGGACAATGAGCAGTTCTTC.

This clone is labeled medium-sized. V usage is TRBV6-1 and J usage is TRBJ2-7, with D maybe TRBD1 (7 bases). This CDR3 comprises 16 residues. Germline CDR1 and CDR2: MNHNS and SASEGT. With 0 bases removed from V and 3 bases from J, the gap between germline ends came to 15 bases. The CDR3 region has the DNA TGTGCCAGCAGTGAAGCGTCAGGGGGAGGAAGCTACGAGCAGTACGTC. Its protein is CASSEASGGGSYEQYV.

This clone was seen a single time. The rearrangement uses TRBV10-2 and TRBJ1-2; 8 bases match TRBD1. Per the germline V gene, CDR1 is WSHSY and CDR2 is SAAADI. The CDR3 runs to 15 residues. The J segment lost 0 bases and the V segment lost 7 bases, leaving 7 bases of the junction unmatched. The CDR3: CASTPRTGTNYGYTF. DNA of the CDR3: TGCGCCAGCACTCCTCGGACAGGGACTAACTATGGCTACACCTTC.

A word on this clone: An end of the junction does not agree with germline; a read error may underlie this. The chain combines TRBV6-1 with TRBJ2-2, with D hard to call. Per the germline V gene, CDR1 is MNHNS and CDR2 is SASEGT. This CDR3 region has 15 residues. The CDR3 nucleotides are TGTGCCAGCACTGAAGGGCCCGCGAACACCGGGGAGCTGTTTTTT. Protein: CASTEGPANTGELFF.

This clone was picked up one time. V usage is TRBV5-4 and J usage is TRBJ1-5, with TRBD1 as a possible D gene (5 bases). V lost 4 bases, J lost 3 bases, and 14 bases lay in between. Germline assignment: CDR1 SGHNT and CDR2 YYREEE (reference sequence). CDR3 length equals 15 residues. DNA of the CDR3: TGTGCCAGCAGCCCCCAGAGACAGACCAATCAGCCCCAGCATTTT. This gives the protein CASSPQRQTNQPQHF.

The rearrangement joins TRBV6-6 to TRBJ1-1, with D unclear. Germline assignment: CDR1 MNHNY and CDR2 SVGAGI (reference sequence). Trimming removed 0 bases at V and 5 bases at J, with 10 bases between. The CDR3 totals 14 residues. Here the CDR3 reads CASSYSRVVTEAFF. The CDR3, as DNA: TGTGCCAGCAGTTACTCGAGGGTTGTGACTGAAGCTTTCTTT.

This chain uses TRBV5-4 with TRBJ1-2, with D tentatively TRBD1 (6 bases). Germline CDR1 SGHNT, CDR2 YYREEE (reference sequence). V was shortened by 4 bases and J by 8 bases, with 18 bases between the two germline ends. The CDR3 is 14 amino acids. In DNA form, the CDR3 reads TGTGCCAGCAGCCGCTCAGGCAGGGGCCGGGGCTACACCTTC. Its protein product is CASSRSGRGRGYTF.

With respect to this clone: Additional DNA sequences in this sample encode the identical CDR3. CDR3 protein: CATSREGNTEAFF. Here the CDR3 DNA reads TGTGCCACCAGCAGAGAGGGAAACACTGAAGCTTTCTTT. This chain connects TRBV15 to TRBJ1-1; D is undetermined. Between the trimmed V and J ends, which lost 0 bases and 2 bases, there was a span of 4 bases. The germline V gene encodes CDR1 LNHNV and CDR2 YYDKDF (reference sequence). This CDR3 contains 13 residues.

This clone was detected only once. This chain joins TRBV7-9 and TRBJ2-3; 9 bases line up with TRBD1. Trimming at V came to 8 bases and at J to 4 bases, leaving 4 bases not matched to a gene. The CDR3 spans 13 residues. The germline gives CDR1 SEHNR, CDR2 FQNEAQ (reference sequence). The CDR3 protein is CASGQGFADTQYF. The DNA of the CDR3 is TGTGCCAGCGGACAGGGGTTTGCAGATACGCAGTATTTT.

Written as DNA, the CDR3 is TGTGCCAGCAGCCAATACCAGGGTTCGGTTAATGAAAAACTGTTTTTT. Its protein is CASSQYQGSVNEKLFF. This chain uses TRBV4-2 with TRBJ1-4, with D maybe TRBD1 (5 bases). Germline V CDR1 and CDR2: LGHNA, YNFKEQ. V lost 2 bases and J 4 bases, leaving 14 bases between the germline ends. The length of the CDR3 is 16 residues.

This clone was observed a handful of times. The chain uses TRBV18 and TRBJ1-6; the D is unclear. CDR1 is KGHSH and CDR2 is LQKENI in the germline V gene. Trimming shortened V by 2 bases and J by 5 bases, and 4 bases separated the two germline ends. The CDR3 has 13 amino acids. CDR3 sequence: CASSPRDNSPLHF. The CDR3 DNA sequence: TGTGCCAGCTCACCAAGAGATAATTCACCCCTCCACTTT.

This clone was seen a handful of times. V gene TRBV27 combines with J gene TRBJ1-1; a possible D gene is TRBD1 (5 bases). The V end lost 2 bases, the J end lost 2 bases, and 9 bases lay between the germline ends. The CDR3 totals 14 residues. Germline CDR1 reads MNHEY; CDR2 reads SMNVEV (reference sequence). The CDR3 loop is CASSLGDGNTEAFF. The CDR3 region has the DNA TGTGCCAGCAGTTTAGGGGACGGAAACACTGAAGCTTTCTTT.

CDR3 bases: TGTGCCAGCAGTTACACGACAGCCAACACTGAAGCTTTCTTT. Its protein product is CASSYTTANTEAFF. The rearrangement links TRBV6-6 to TRBJ1-1, with a weak D call TRBD1 (5 bases). Deletions cut 2 bases from V and 2 bases from J, with 9 bases between. This CDR3 is 14 amino acids long. Per the germline V gene, CDR1 is MNHNY and CDR2 is SVGAGI (reference sequence).

A single count supports this clone. This chain uses TRBV5-1 with TRBJ2-6; no reliable D call. The germline gives CDR1 SGHRS, CDR2 YFSETQ. CDR3 length equals 15 residues. Trimming shortened V by 1 base and J by 4 bases, and 9 bases separated the two germline ends. The CDR3 reads CASSLLPSGANVLTF. The CDR3 coding sequence is TGCGCCAGCAGCTTGCTTCCCTCGGGGGCCAACGTCCTGACTTTC.